A single sample gave rise to the 8 T cell receptor beta chains below, sequenced in a study of blood T cell repertoires in COVID-19. TCRdb's table, derived via immunoSEQ multiplex PCR, lists solely in-frame clones and lacks some. The data hold just over 90,000 clones, with 76% observed a single time. The sample taken for sequencing was peripheral blood. These receptors were obtained from a man aged 70 or older with acute or convalescent COVID-19.

Remarks on this clone: Other DNA sequences in the sample encode the same CDR3. This CDR3 reads CASTPGQGSYNEQFF. The CDR3 bases are TGCGCCAGCACCCCAGGACAGGGGTCCTACAATGAGCAGTTCTTC. This chain connects TRBV5-1 to TRBJ2-1; TRBD1 matches 9 bases. Losses at the gene ends were 6 bases for V and 1 base for J; bases not matched to a gene: 5. This CDR3 contains 15 residues. Germline CDR1 SGHRS, CDR2 YFSETQ.

The chain links TRBV5-1 to TRBJ2-7, with 7 bases aligning to TRBD1. The length of the CDR3 is 17 residues. Germline assignment: CDR1 SGHRS and CDR2 YFSETQ. Trimming cost V 2 bases and J 6 bases; bases outside gene matches: 17. CDR3 loop: CASSLAPQGPEVFEQYF. Here the CDR3 DNA reads TGCGCCAGCAGCTTAGCTCCACAGGGGCCGGAAGTCTTCGAGCAGTACTTC.

The chain links TRBV30 to TRBJ2-2; TRBD2 matches 11 bases. This CDR3 contains 14 residues. V lost 4 bases and J lost 6; bases outside the gene matches: 4. Per the germline V gene, CDR1 is GTSNPN and CDR2 is SVGIG (reference sequence). This chain's CDR3 is CAWKGLADAGELFF. CDR3 bases: TGTGCCTGGAAGGGACTAGCGGACGCCGGGGAGCTGTTTTTT.

The rearrangement links TRBV5-4 to TRBJ2-2; D is unclear. Germline V lookup: CDR1 SGHNT, CDR2 YYREEE (reference sequence). V dropped 4 bases and J dropped 0 bases, with 4 bases sitting between them. The CDR3 runs 13 residues. The CDR3 sequence: CASSQTNTGELFF. The CDR3 coding sequence is TGTGCCAGCAGCCAGACGAACACCGGGGAGCTGTTTTTT.

The chain has TRBV27 and TRBJ1-5; 7 bases align to TRBD1. This CDR3 region has 14 residues. CDR1 and CDR2 from the germline V gene are MNHEY and SMNVEV (reference sequence). Trimming at V came to 5 bases and at J to 7 bases, leaving 8 bases not matched to a gene. The CDR3 loop reads CASSPNRGQQPQHF. The CDR3 nucleotides read TGTGCCAGCAGTCCAAACAGGGGCCAGCAGCCCCAGCATTTT.

Only one count was recorded for this clone. V usage is TRBV4-1 and J usage is TRBJ2-1; D possibly corresponds to TRBD1 (7 bases). The CDR3 runs 17 residues. V lost 4 bases and J 2 bases, leaving 18 bases between the germline ends. CDR1 is MGHRA, CDR2 YSYEKL, per germline. In DNA form, the CDR3 reads TGCGCCAGCAGCCTCCAGACGGGGGACAGACCCTACAATGAGCAGTTCTTC. This encodes CASSLQTGDRPYNEQFF.

This clone has a single count. The chain carries TRBV7-3 and TRBJ1-1; 7 bases agree with TRBD1. CDR3 length equals 17 residues. Germline CDR1 is SGHTA and CDR2 is FQGTGA. Trimming took 0 bases from V and 0 from J; bases not matched to a gene: 7. The DNA of the CDR3 is TGTGCCAGCAGCTTAACGGGACAGTTAATCATGAACACTGAAGCTTTCTTT. Protein: CASSLTGQLIMNTEAFF.

The sample holds a few counts of this clone. The chain recombines TRBV7-2 with TRBJ2-2; tentative D call: TRBD2 (5 bases). The germline V and J ends were trimmed by 6 bases and 7 bases, with 21 bases remaining between them. CDR3 length: 16 amino acids. Germline CDR1 is SGHTA and CDR2 is FQGNSA. The CDR3 DNA sequence: TGTGCCAGCAGACGACTACCCGGGTCGGCGGGCGGGGAGCTGTTTTTT. Its protein product is CASRRLPGSAGGELFF.